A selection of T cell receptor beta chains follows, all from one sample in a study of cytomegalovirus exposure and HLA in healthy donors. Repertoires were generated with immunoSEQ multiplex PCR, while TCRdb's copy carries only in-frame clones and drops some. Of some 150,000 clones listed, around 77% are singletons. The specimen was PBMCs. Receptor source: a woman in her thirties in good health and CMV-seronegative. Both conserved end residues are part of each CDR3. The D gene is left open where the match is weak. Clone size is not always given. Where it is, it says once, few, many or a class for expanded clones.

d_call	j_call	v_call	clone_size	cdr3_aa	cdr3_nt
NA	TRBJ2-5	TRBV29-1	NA	CSVDVTGTKETQYF	TGCAGCGTTGACGTAACCGGGACAAAAGAGACCCAGTACTTC
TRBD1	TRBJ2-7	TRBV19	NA	CASGDRDVYEQYF	TGTGCCAGTGGGGACAGGGACGTCTACGAGCAGTACTTC
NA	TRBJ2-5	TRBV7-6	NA	CASSLVSETQYF	TGTGCCAGCAGCTTAGTTAGCGAGACCCAGTACTTC
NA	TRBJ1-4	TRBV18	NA	CASSPREGNEKLFF	TGTGCCAGCTCACCCCGGGAGGGTAATGAAAAACTGTTTTTT
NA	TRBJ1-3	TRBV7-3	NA	CASSLTGQIGNTIYF	TGTGCCAGCAGCTTAACAGGACAGATTGGAAACACCATATATTTT
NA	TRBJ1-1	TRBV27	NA	CASQSGSTEAFF	TGTGCCAGCCAATCGGGGAGCACTGAAGCTTTCTTT
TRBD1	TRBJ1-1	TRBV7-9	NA	CASSWGTGYTEAFF	TGTGCCAGCAGCTGGGGGACAGGATACACTGAAGCTTTCTTT
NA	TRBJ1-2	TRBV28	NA	CASSFSLSNYGYTF	TGTGCCAGCAGTTTCTCACTTTCTAACTATGGCTACACCTTC
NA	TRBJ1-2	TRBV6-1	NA	CASSEQREGPRGYTF	TGTGCCAGCAGTGAACAGAGAGAGGGTCCGAGGGGCTACACCTTC
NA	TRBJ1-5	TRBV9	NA	CASAAGNNQPQHF	TGTGCCAGCGCGGCGGGGAACAATCAGCCCCAGCATTTT
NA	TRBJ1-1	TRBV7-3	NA	CASSLGGSNTEAFF	TGTGCCAGCAGCTTGGGAGGCAGCAACACTGAAGCTTTCTTT
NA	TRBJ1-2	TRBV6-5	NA	CASSPREDGYTF	TGTGCCAGCAGTCCACGAGAAGATGGCTACACCTTC
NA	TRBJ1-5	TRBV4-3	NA	CASSQRINRNQPQHF	TGCGCCAGCAGCCAACGAATAAACAGGAATCAGCCCCAGCATTTT
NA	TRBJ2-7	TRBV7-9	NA	CASTETGLQEEQYF	TGTGCCAGCACCGAAACGGGACTGCAAGAGGAGCAGTACTTC
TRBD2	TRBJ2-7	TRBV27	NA	CASSSPRTSGTYEQYF	TGTGCCAGCAGCTCTCCCCGGACTAGCGGGACATACGAGCAGTACTTC
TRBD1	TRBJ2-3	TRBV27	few	CASSLYPGMGTGITDTQYF	TGTGCCAGCAGTTTATATCCTGGGATGGGGACAGGGATCACAGATACGCAGTATTTT
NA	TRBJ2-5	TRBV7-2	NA	CASSLVVETQYF	TGTGCCAGCAGCTTAGTAGTAGAGACCCAGTACTTC
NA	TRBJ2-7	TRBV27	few	CASSSGLVRGLSYEQYF	TGTGCCAGCAGTTCCGGGTTAGTCAGGGGCCTCTCCTACGAGCAGTACTTC
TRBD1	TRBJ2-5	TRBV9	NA	CASSPSRQGVRLGETQYF	TGTGCCAGCAGCCCGAGTCGACAGGGGGTTCGCTTGGGAGAGACCCAGTACTTC
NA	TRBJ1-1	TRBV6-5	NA	CASSYDTGSFTEAFF	TGTGCCAGCAGTTACGACACAGGGTCGTTCACTGAAGCTTTCTTT
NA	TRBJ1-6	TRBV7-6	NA	CASSDRPYNSPLHF	TGTGCCAGCAGCGACAGGCCCTATAATTCACCCCTCCACTTT
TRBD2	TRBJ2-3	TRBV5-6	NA	CASSLKTSGGADTQYF	TGTGCCAGCAGCTTAAAGACTAGCGGGGGGGCGGATACGCAGTATTTT
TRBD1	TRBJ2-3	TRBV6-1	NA	CASLLDRGHGDTQYF	TGTGCCAGCCTACTGGACAGGGGGCATGGAGATACGCAGTATTTT
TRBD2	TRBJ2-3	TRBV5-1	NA	CASSTVGGGKSDTQYF	TGCGCCAGCAGCACCGTCGGCGGGGGAAAGTCTGATACGCAGTATTTT
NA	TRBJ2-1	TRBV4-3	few	CASSRRMEPYEQFF	TGCGCCAGCAGCCGGAGGATGGAGCCATATGAGCAGTTCTTC
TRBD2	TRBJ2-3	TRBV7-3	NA	CASSLGLAGDTDTQYF	TGTGCCAGCAGCTTAGGGCTAGCGGGGGACACAGATACGCAGTATTTT
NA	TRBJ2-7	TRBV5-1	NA	CASSLVVGIEQYF	TGCGCCAGCAGCTTGGTGGTCGGGATCGAGCAGTACTTC
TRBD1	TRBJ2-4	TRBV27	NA	CASSLAQTGYVDIQYF	TGTGCCAGCAGTTTAGCCCAGACAGGGTATGTAGACATTCAGTACTTC
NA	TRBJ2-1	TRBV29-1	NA	CSVALTSAGSYNEQFF	TGCAGCGTTGCTCTAACTTCTGCGGGGTCGTACAATGAGCAGTTCTTC
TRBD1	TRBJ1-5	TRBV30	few	CAWTGTGDQPQHF	TGTGCCTGGACCGGGACAGGGGACCAGCCCCAGCATTTT
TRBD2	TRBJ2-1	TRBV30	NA	CAWSVKRGIYNEQFF	TGTGCCTGGAGCGTTAAGCGGGGGATCTACAATGAGCAGTTCTTC
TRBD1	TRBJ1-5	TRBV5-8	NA	CASSPRTGTWAQHF	TGTGCCAGCAGCCCACGGACAGGGACATGGGCCCAGCATTTT
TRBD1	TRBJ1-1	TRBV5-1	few	CASRTGGSIAEAFF	TGCGCCAGCAGAACAGGGGGGTCGATCGCTGAAGCTTTCTTT
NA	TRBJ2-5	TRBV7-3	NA	CASSLTPGEETQYF	TGTGCCAGCAGCTTAACACCAGGGGAAGAGACCCAGTACTTC
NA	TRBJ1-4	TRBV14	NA	CASSLLDSSHEKLFF	TGTGCCAGCAGCCTCCTCGACAGCTCCCATGAAAAACTGTTTTTT
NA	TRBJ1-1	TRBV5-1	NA	CASSYRQGQSDAFF	TGCGCCAGCAGCTACCGGCAAGGACAGTCCGACGCTTTCTTT
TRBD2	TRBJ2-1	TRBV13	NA	CASSRGTSGRGGYNEQFF	TGTGCCAGCAGCCGTGGGACTAGCGGGAGAGGGGGCTACAATGAGCAGTTCTTC
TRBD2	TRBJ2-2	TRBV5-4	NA	CASSSGLAGGRGTGELFF	TGTGCCAGCAGCTCGGGACTAGCGGGGGGTCGAGGCACCGGGGAGCTGTTTTTT
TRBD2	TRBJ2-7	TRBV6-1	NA	CASRLTSGVSEQYF	TGTGCCAGCAGGCTTACTAGCGGGGTGAGCGAGCAGTACTTC
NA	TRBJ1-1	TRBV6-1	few	CASSEWAGREAEAFF	TGTGCCAGCAGTGAATGGGCAGGGCGGGAGGCTGAAGCTTTCTTT
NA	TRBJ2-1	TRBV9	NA	CASSGSLEQFF	TGTGCCAGCAGCGGTAGTCTCGAGCAGTTCTTC
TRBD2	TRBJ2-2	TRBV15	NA	CATSRGRTSGIGEELFF	TGTGCCACCAGCAGAGGTCGGACTAGCGGGATCGGCGAGGAGCTGTTTTTT
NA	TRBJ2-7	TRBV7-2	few	CASSLSHTSASGPTYEQYF	TGTGCCAGCAGCTTAAGCCACACCTCCGCGAGCGGCCCCACCTACGAGCAGTACTTC
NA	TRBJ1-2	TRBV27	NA	CASSFWAAYGYTF	TGTGCCAGCAGTTTTTGGGCAGCCTATGGCTACACCTTC
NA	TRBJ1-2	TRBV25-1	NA	CASQPGGSQGQFYGYTF	TGTGCCAGTCAACCCGGTGGTTCCCAGGGTCAGTTCTATGGCTACACCTTC
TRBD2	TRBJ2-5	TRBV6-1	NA	CASSGQGLAQETQYF	TGTGCCAGCAGTGGACAGGGACTAGCCCAAGAGACCCAGTACTTC
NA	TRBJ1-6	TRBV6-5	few	CASSYRDRNSPLHF	TGTGCCAGCAGTTATCGCGACAGGAATTCACCCCTCCACTTT
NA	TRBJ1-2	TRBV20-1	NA	CSANQGYGYTF	TGCAGTGCTAACCAGGGGTATGGCTACACCTTC
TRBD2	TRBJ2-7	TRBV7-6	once	CASSPGGTSGSYEQYF	TGTGCCAGCAGCCCTGGGGGGACTAGCGGGAGTTACGAGCAGTACTTC
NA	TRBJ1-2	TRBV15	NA	CATSRQRTGNYGYTF	TGTGCCACCAGCAGGCAACGAACAGGGAACTATGGCTACACCTTC
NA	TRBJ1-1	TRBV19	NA	CASSTLRGGTTEAFF	TGTGCCAGTAGTACCCTCCGGGGCGGGACCACTGAAGCTTTCTTT
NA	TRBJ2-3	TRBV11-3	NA	CASSLASETDTQYF	TGTGCCAGCAGCTTAGCGTCAGAAACAGATACGCAGTATTTT
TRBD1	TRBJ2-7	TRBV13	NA	CASSGPTGGSYEQYF	TGTGCCAGCAGTGGACCGACAGGGGGCTCCTACGAGCAGTACTTC